The rows below give T cell receptor beta chains drawn from one sample of a study of CXCR3-negative and CXCR3-positive naive CD8 T cells. TCRdb derives one entry per CDR3 protein from the 5' RACE reads, leaving out DNA. The listing contains approximately 100,000 distinct CDR3 sequences. The source material was naive CXCR3+ CD8+ T cells from blood. These receptors were collected from a human donor in good health. Some clones in this sample may be carry-over from other donors' samples. The CDR3 runs from the conserved cysteine through the conserved F or W. The order of the fields is J gene, V gene, CDR3 length, CDR3 protein.

TRBJ2-7 | TRBV29-1 | 13 | CSVETGGSYEQYF
TRBJ2-3 | TRBV7-6 | 16 | CAGGRVWDKSTDTQYF
TRBJ2-5 | TRBV7-9 | 13 | CASSLPREETQYF
TRBJ2-1 | TRBV7-2 | 18 | CASSPGTSGGSSYNEQFF
TRBJ2-7 | TRBV28 | 14 | CASSPPLTLGEQYF
TRBJ2-5 | TRBV25-1 | 16 | CASSDSPAGTSETQYF
TRBJ2-1 | TRBV30 | 13 | CAWNRGGEDEQFF
TRBJ2-1 | TRBV25-1 | 12 | CASRSGGNEQFF
TRBJ2-1 | TRBV7-8 | 15 | CASSQGLAGGHEQFF
TRBJ1-3 | TRBV29-1 | 12 | CSVVEEGNTIYF
TRBJ2-5 | TRBV9 | 17 | CASSLPRTSGGRETQYF
TRBJ2-7 | TRBV7-2 | 15 | CASSLSLIFSYEQYF
TRBJ2-2 | TRBV29-1 | 11 | CSVYDTGELFF
TRBJ2-1 | TRBV29-1 | 13 | CSVEDEAGEEQFF
TRBJ2-7 | TRBV6-2/TRBV6-3 | 15 | CASSTPGGGDYEQYF
TRBJ2-3 | TRBV5-5 | 17 | CASSLGQSLPSTDTQYF
TRBJ2-1 | TRBV7-9 | 14 | CASTPGGASDEQFF
TRBJ2-1 | TRBV2 | 19 | CASSDPFRSPGQGFGEQFF
TRBJ2-1 | TRBV11-3 | 12 | CASSSLDNEQFF
TRBJ1-2 | TRBV14 | 16 | CASSQDIVEGNYGYTF
TRBJ2-5 | TRBV9 | 13 | CASSDDVWETQYF
TRBJ1-1 | TRBV20-1 | 11 | CSASLADEAFF
TRBJ2-7 | TRBV1 | 14 | CTSSPITGGYEQYF
TRBJ2-2 | TRBV7-6 | 17 | CASSLGAGTANTGELFF
TRBJ2-3 | TRBV21-1 | 16 | CASTPIAGGPGDTQYF
TRBJ1-2 | TRBV20-1 | 17 | CSARSLDKFDLGYGYTF
TRBJ2-7 | TRBV27 | 14 | CASNPVPSSYEQYF
TRBJ2-5 | TRBV28 | 16 | CASSLWRTGQSETQYF
TRBJ2-1 | TRBV9 | 11 | CASSQYNEQFF
TRBJ2-1 | TRBV11-3 | 16 | CASSPREAGTGNEQFF
TRBJ2-5 | TRBV20-1 | 13 | CSARLAGFETQYF
TRBJ2-7 | TRBV20-1 | 17 | CSARDFVRIDRAHEQYF
TRBJ2-3 | TRBV6-6 | 12 | CASSSGGSTQYF
TRBJ2-1 | TRBV20-1 | 15 | CSARLLGGVYNEQFF
TRBJ2-1 | TRBV6-2/TRBV6-3 | 18 | CASSYSSPLAGAYNEQFF
TRBJ2-3 | TRBV4-3 | 17 | CASSQMGELRGSDTQYF
TRBJ2-5 | TRBV23-1 | 16 | CASSQISRVKQETQYF
TRBJ2-1 | TRBV2 | 12 | CASSVGADEQFF
TRBJ2-1 | TRBV4-3 | 18 | CASSYNPVSGGLRDEQFF
TRBJ1-2 | TRBV28 | 14 | CASSLGTGALGYTF
TRBJ2-7 | TRBV7-9 | 13 | CASSDRGVYEQYF
TRBJ1-3 | TRBV27 | 17 | CASSLSQKGGSGNTIYF
TRBJ1-1 | TRBV5-1 | 16 | CASSFGQGKTNTEAFF
TRBJ2-1 | TRBV10-3 | 14 | CAIVGTGGYNEQFF
TRBJ2-7 | TRBV27 | 14 | CASSTRQGANEQYF
TRBJ2-1 | TRBV7-9 | 13 | CASSLDGLNEQFF
TRBJ2-1 | TRBV7-9 | 13 | CASSYGHPNEQFF
TRBJ2-7 | TRBV7-6 | 17 | CASSLEPASGGALEQYF
TRBJ1-1 | TRBV5-1 | 14 | CASNLDMMNTEAFF
TRBJ2-2 | TRBV29-1 | 15 | CSVDFGRSNTGELFF
TRBJ2-1 | TRBV12-3/TRBV12-4 | 13 | CASRDSLYNEQFF
TRBJ1-3 | TRBV6-5 | 21 | CASSYGPPSGWGGQTGNTIYF